This record looks at one TCR beta chain sequence and its context. Sequencing used immunoSEQ multiplex PCR; TCRdb keeps in-frame clones, though not all of them. This table holds some 150,000 clones, around 90% found once. The entry originates in a study of blood T cell repertoires in COVID-19. V shed 5 bases, J shed 6 bases, and the junction held 7 bases outside the gene matches. The CDR3 consists of 15 residues. Germline values: CDR1 MGHDK, CDR2 SYGVNS. The material sequenced was peripheral blood. The genes are TRBV25-1 and TRBJ2-3, with TRBD2 identical over 11 bases. The receptor's source is a man aged 55 to 69 with acute or convalescent COVID-19. This CDR3 reads CASSFIAGGRDTQYF. CDR3 nucleotide sequence: TGTGCCAGCAGTTTTATAGCGGGGGGGCGGGATACGCAGTATTTT. The whole variable domain, filled in from reference TRBV25-1 and TRBJ2-3, reads EADIYQTPRYLVIGTGKKITLECSQTMGHDKMYWYQQDPGMELHLIHYSYGVNSTEKGDLSSESTVSRIRTEHFPLTLESARPSHTSQYLCASSFIAGGRDTQYFGPGTRLTVL.